Shown below are 25 T cell receptor beta chains from a single sample sequenced in a study of T-cell reconstitution after alpha-beta-depleted transplantation in children. Construction of the TCRbeta library involved unique molecular identifiers. TCRdb itself ran the PCR reads through MiXCR, one entry per CDR3 protein. Of approximately 980,000 distinct CDR3 sequences in the sample, about 30% were seen once. The source material was PBMCs, mostly from graft donor cells, sampled 360 days after TCRalphabeta/CD19-depleted stem cell transplant. The receptors stem from a boy under two years old who had a stem cell transplant for SCID, so the T cells may come from the graft donor.

V usage is TRBV15 and J usage is TRBJ1-3; TRBD1 is a possible D gene (6 bases). V lost 8 bases, J lost 0 bases, and 14 bases lay in between. Germline values: CDR1 LNHNV, CDR2 YYDKDF (reference sequence). This CDR3 has 15 residues. For the CDR3, the DNA is TGTGCCACCTCCACAGGGCGAAGCTCTGGAAACACCATATATTTT. Protein sequence: CATSTGRSSGNTIYF. Variable domain in full (rest from reference TRBV15 and TRBJ1-3): DAMVIQNPRYQVTQFGKPVTLSCSQTLNHNVMYWYQQKSSQAPKLLFHYYDKDFNNEADTPDNFQSRRPNTSFCFLDIRSPGLGDTAMYLCATSTGRSSGNTIYFGEGSWLTVV.

This clonotype was recorded a few times. The gene calls are TRBV6-2 or TRBV6-3 and TRBJ2-7; possibly TRBD1 for D (6 bases). Germline loops: CDR1 MNHEY, CDR2 SVGEGT. V was shortened by 7 bases and J by 5 bases, with 18 bases between the two germline ends. The CDR3 consists of 14 residues. The CDR3 spells CASKRRPGAHEQYF. In DNA, the CDR3 is TGTGCCAGCAAACGCCGACCAGGGGCTCACGAGCAGTACTTC.

In its sample, this clonotype was seen many times. The rearrangement joins TRBV3-1 to TRBJ2-1; D remains ambiguous. Germline-derived CDR1 and CDR2 are LGHDT and YNNKEL (reference sequence). V lost 1 base and J lost 3, with 10 bases in between. This CDR3 comprises 15 residues. CDR3 bases: TGTGCCAGCAGCCAAGGGTCGGCAGGCTACAATGAGCAGTTCTTC. It encodes CASSQGSAGYNEQFF.

Only a few counts were recorded for this clonotype. The chain joins TRBV4-1 to TRBJ2-1; D ambiguous. The CDR3 contains 15 residues. Germline CDR1 is MGHRA and CDR2 is YSYEKL. V gave up 1 base and J gave up 2 bases, with 9 bases separating them. The CDR3 loop is CASSQGRATYNEQFF. The CDR3, as DNA: TGCGCCAGCAGCCAAGGTCGGGCAACCTACAATGAGCAGTTCTTC.

This clonotype was counted between two and nine times. The chain couples TRBV12-3 or TRBV12-4 to TRBJ1-5, with 8 bases fitting TRBD1. The CDR3 is 14 residues long. With 8 bases clipped from V and 3 bases from J, the junction kept 6 bases outside the gene matches. The CDR3 DNA follows: TGTGCCAGCGGCCGGACAGGGCCCAATCAGCCCCAGCATTTT. The encoded protein is CASGRTGPNQPQHF.

The chain joins TRBV20-1 to TRBJ2-2, with D hard to call. CDR3 size: 16 residues. The germline gives CDR1 DFQATT, CDR2 SNEGSKA (reference sequence). V lost 5 bases and J lost 0, with 16 bases in between. CDR3 sequence: CSAASQGLPNTGELFF. In DNA form, the CDR3 reads TGCAGTGCTGCCTCCCAAGGCCTCCCGAACACCGGGGAGCTGTTTTTT.

A few counts support this clonotype. CDR3 sequence reads: CASSSGVVWPYNEQFF. CDR3 sequence (DNA): TGCGCCAGCAGCTCTGGGGTGGTGTGGCCCTACAATGAGCAGTTCTTC. The chain carries TRBV5-1 and TRBJ2-1, with unresolved D. V was clipped by 3 bases and J by 2 bases, with 15 bases between them. The V gene's germline CDR1 is SGHRS and CDR2 YFSETQ. The CDR3 consists of 16 residues.

This clonotype has only one observation. The chain combines TRBV20-1 with TRBJ1-2, with TRBD1 as a possible D gene (5 bases). The germline V gene encodes CDR1 DFQATT and CDR2 SNEGSKA (reference sequence). The CDR3 length is 16 residues. V gave up 1 base and J gave up 2 bases, with 17 bases separating them. CDR3 sequence reads: CSARGASYGTNYGYTF. As DNA, the CDR3 is TGCAGTGCTAGAGGGGCTTCCTATGGGACCAACTATGGCTACACCTTC.

In this sample, this clonotype turned up a few times. The chain uses TRBV29-1 and TRBJ2-3, with a weak D call TRBD2 (6 bases). Trimming took 3 bases from V and 4 from J, leaving 11 bases between them. The length of the CDR3 is 13 residues. Germline CDR1 is SQVTM and CDR2 is ANQGSEA. The CDR3 sequence: CSVEGGFADTQYF. CDR3 coding DNA: TGCAGCGTTGAGGGGGGTTTCGCAGATACGCAGTATTTT.

J is TRBJ2-1 and V is TRBV4-1; TRBD2 matches at 7 bases. The length of the CDR3 is 17 residues. The junction had 6 bases not matched to a gene; V was cut back by 0 bases and J by 1 base. Germline V gives CDR1 MGHRA, CDR2 YSYEKL. This CDR3 reads CASSQEMSGTSYNEQFF. CDR3 nucleotide sequence: TGCGCCAGCAGCCAAGAAATGAGCGGGACGTCCTACAATGAGCAGTTCTTC.

This clonotype was detected once. The rearrangement uses TRBV2 and TRBJ2-2; the match to TRBD1 covers 7 bases. The CDR3 has 13 amino acids. Germline CDR1 and CDR2: SNHLY and FYNNEI. J lost 7 bases, V lost 8 bases, and 7 bases had no gene match. CDR3 DNA sequence: TGTGCCAGCGGGCAGGGGGAGATCGGGGAGCTGTTTTTT. Protein product: CASGQGEIGELFF.

As regards this clonotype: One base away lies a much larger clone, so this may be a sequencing read error. V usage is TRBV24-1 and J usage is TRBJ2-1; D is possibly TRBD1 (6 bases). CDR1 and CDR2 (germline): KGHDR, SFDVKD. Trimming took off 6 bases at V and 6 bases at J, with 14 bases between the two ends. The CDR3 runs to 14 residues. The CDR3 is CATSKTDRRNEQFF. The CDR3 bases are TGTGCCACCAGTAAAACCGACAGGCGCAATGAGCAGTTCTTC.

V and J are TRBV6-5 and TRBJ1-2, with no clear D. CDR3 length: 17 residues. Between the trimmed V and J ends, which lost 0 bases and 4 bases, there was a span of 18 bases. CDR1 MNHEY and CDR2 SVGAGI come from the germline V gene. CDR3 in DNA: TGTGCCAGCAGTTACTCTAGCCAGGCGGGCCCCCTCTATGGCTACACCTTC. It translates to CASSYSSQAGPLYGYTF.

This clonotype was recorded a few times. The genes are TRBV12-3 or TRBV12-4 and TRBJ2-7, with 8 bases matching TRBD1. The length of the CDR3 is 15 residues. V dropped 4 bases and J dropped 4; count of bases not matched to a gene: 9. CDR3 protein: CASSSPDRGRYEQYF. CDR3 coding DNA: TGTGCCAGCAGTTCCCCAGACAGGGGTCGGTACGAGCAGTACTTC.

In this sample, this clonotype turned up once. This chain connects TRBV7-2 to TRBJ2-4; D possibly uses TRBD1 or TRBD2 (5 bases each). CDR1 is SGHTA, CDR2 FQGNSA, per germline. V lost 1 base and J lost 5, with 12 bases in between. The CDR3 is 15 residues long. The CDR3 DNA sequence: TGTGCCAGCAGCTTAGAGGGACCGAGACAAAACATTCAGTACTTC. Translated, it gives CASSLEGPRQNIQYF.

This clonotype was counted a few times. This chain uses TRBV5-1 with TRBJ1-3; the D is unclear. CDR1 and CDR2 from the germline V gene are SGHRS and YFSETQ. Trimming removed 4 bases from V and 3 bases from J, with 8 bases in between. The CDR3 totals 13 residues. CDR3 in amino acids: CASSPTNGNTIYF. Here the CDR3 DNA reads TGCGCCAGCAGCCCAACCAATGGAAACACCATATATTTT.

This clonotype was seen a handful of times. This sequence joins TRBV7-2 and TRBJ1-2; 7 bases match TRBD1. Germline lookup yields CDR1 SGHTA and CDR2 FQGNSA. V lost 5 bases, J lost 3 bases, and 3 bases stayed unmatched. The CDR3 is 13 residues long. Here the CDR3 DNA reads TGTGCCAGCAGCGAAGACAGGGACTATGGCTACACCTTC. This encodes CASSEDRDYGYTF.

V usage is TRBV6-6 and J usage is TRBJ1-4, with a possible D match to TRBD1 (5 bases). V shed 8 bases and J shed 5 bases, with 12 bases lying between them. The CDR3 spans 13 residues. Per germline, CDR1 MNHNY and CDR2 SVGAGI (reference sequence). The CDR3 sequence: CASLGRENEKLFF. The CDR3 nucleotides read TGTGCCAGCCTCGGCAGGGAAAATGAAAAACTGTTTTTT.

The chain couples TRBV4-1 to TRBJ2-5; D not resolved. V lost 0 bases and J lost 2, with 13 bases in between. The germline gives CDR1 MGHRA, CDR2 YSYEKL. CDR3 length: 16 amino acids. CDR3 protein: CASSQEGMRVQETQYF. The CDR3 DNA reads TGCGCCAGCAGCCAAGAGGGAATGAGAGTACAAGAGACCCAGTACTTC.

This sequence joins TRBV7-2 and TRBJ1-6; D is perhaps TRBD1 (5 bases). V was clipped by 7 bases and J by 7 bases, with 17 bases between them. The CDR3 length is 15 residues. Germline CDR1 is SGHTA and CDR2 is FQGNSA. The CDR3 here is CASTLGGGQNSPLHF. Here the CDR3 DNA reads TGTGCCAGCACTCTCGGGGGGGGTCAGAATTCACCCCTCCACTTT.

V and J are TRBV5-1 and TRBJ2-7; 7 nucleotides line up with TRBD1. CDR3 length: 16 residues. V shed 4 bases, J shed 7 bases, and the junction held 17 bases outside the gene matches. Germline values: CDR1 SGHRS, CDR2 YFSETQ. The CDR3: CASSPTAGTAYGEQYF. The DNA for the CDR3 is TGCGCCAGCAGCCCAACCGCCGGGACAGCCTACGGAGAGCAGTACTTC.

The chain carries TRBV6-1 and TRBJ2-2; possibly TRBD1 for D (6 bases). V lost 10 bases and J lost 1, with 13 bases in between. This CDR3 has 14 amino acids. Germline values: CDR1 MNHNS, CDR2 SASEGT. CDR3 coding DNA: TGTGCCACCGGTGGACAGTTGAACACCGGGGAGCTGTTTTTT. This gives the protein CATGGQLNTGELFF.

In its sample, this clonotype was seen many times. The V and J genes are TRBV7-9 and TRBJ2-7, with a tentative D call TRBD2 (5 bases). CDR1 and CDR2 from the germline V gene are SEHNR and FQNEAQ (reference sequence). The CDR3 is 16 amino acids. V shed 1 base and J shed 2 bases, with 15 bases lying between them. The CDR3: CASSLVSQRPPYEQYF. The CDR3 DNA is TGTGCCAGCAGCTTAGTTTCGCAGCGGCCCCCCTACGAGCAGTACTTC. Filled out from reference TRBV7-9 and TRBJ2-7, the complete variable domain reads DTGVSQNPRHKITKRGQNVTFRCDPISEHNRLYWYRQTLGQGPEFLTYFQNEAQLEKSRLLSDRFSAERPKGSFSTLEIQRTEQGDSAMYLCASSLVSQRPPYEQYFGPGTRLTVT.

CDR3 in amino acids: CASSPLTGGAGYGYTF. The DNA of the CDR3 is TGTGCCAGCAGTCCGTTGACAGGGGGCGCGGGGTATGGCTACACCTTC. This chain connects TRBV12-3 or TRBV12-4 to TRBJ1-2; TRBD1 agrees at 10 bases. CDR3 length: 16 residues. V dropped 5 bases and J dropped 5; count of bases not matched to a gene: 11.

The table lists this clonotype with a few counts. The chain has TRBV28 and TRBJ2-1; the match to TRBD1 covers 8 bases. J gave up 6 bases and V 8 bases, and 12 bases lay outside the gene matches. Germline V gives CDR1 MDHEN, CDR2 SYDVKM. The CDR3 loop spans 15 amino acids. The CDR3 protein is CASVNNDRGSNEQFF. The CDR3 DNA follows: TGTGCCAGCGTCAATAACGACAGGGGCAGCAATGAGCAGTTCTTC.